The sequence of this T cell receptor beta chain was determined in a study of control samples from healthy donors and cancer patients. The J segment lost 11 bases and the V segment lost 3 bases, leaving 8 bases of the junction unmatched. Germline loops: CDR1 KGHDR, CDR2 SFDVKD. The CDR3 runs 13 residues. Here immunoSEQ multiplex PCR was the method, and the copy in TCRdb shows in-frame clones only, minus some. Of roughly 150,000 clones listed, around 90% were seen once; the top ten hold over 1.5%. The rearrangement uses TRBV24-1 and TRBJ1-1, with 7 bases fitting TRBD1. The receptor was derived from a man aged 18-30 years in good health. The sample consisted of blood. This CDR3 is CATSDRGDRDAFF. The CDR3 DNA reads TGTGCCACCAGTGATCGGGGGGACAGAGACGCTTTCTTT.